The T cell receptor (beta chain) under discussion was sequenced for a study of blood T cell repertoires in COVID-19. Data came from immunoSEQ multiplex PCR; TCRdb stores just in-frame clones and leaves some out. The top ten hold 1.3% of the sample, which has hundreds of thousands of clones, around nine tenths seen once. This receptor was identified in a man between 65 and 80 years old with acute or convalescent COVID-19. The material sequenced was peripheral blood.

The CDR3, as DNA: TGTGCCAGCAGTTTTTGGGACAGGGCGTCCTACGAGCAGTACTTC. This translates into CASSFWDRASYEQYF. The chain recombines TRBV27 with TRBJ2-7, with 9 positions matching TRBD1. The V gene's germline CDR1 is MNHEY and CDR2 SMNVEV (reference sequence). The CDR3 runs 15 residues. The J segment lost 1 base and the V segment lost 3 bases, leaving 4 bases of the junction unmatched.